This T cell receptor (beta chain) originates from a study of PD-1 blockade in classical Hodgkin lymphoma. Study as a whole: On a schedule of every 2 weeks, patients received nivolumab 3 mg/kg intravenously. Study-wide results and limits: Before treatment, TCR diversity in newly diagnosed patients was reportedly lower than in healthy donors.

All patients experienced relapse after autologous stem cell transplantation, and brentuximab vedotin exposure was variable. The CDR3 is made up of 16 amino acids. V was pared by 6 bases and J by 2 bases, with 20 bases between. Germline CDR1 KGHSH, CDR2 LQKENI. With regard to this clone: Antigen: not known.

The protocol was immunoSEQ multiplex PCR, while the TCRdb copy is restricted to in-frame clones and leaves out a portion. The table has over 10,000 clones, about four fifths seen once. The sequence was obtained from a human donor with classical Hodgkin lymphoma. The chain is built from TRBV18 and TRBJ2-7, with TRBD1 as a possible D gene (6 bases). The sample consisted of peripheral blood mononuclear cells (PBMCs), taken at baseline. The CDR3 nucleotides read TGTGCCAGCTCCCGCCGGGCAGGGGTCCTCCCCTACGAGCAGTACGTC. The encoded protein is CASSRRAGVLPYEQYV.